The present T cell receptor beta chain was sequenced within a study of CD8 T cells in ankylosing spondylitis. Notes on the study in general: It was reported that disease-linked clones were significantly enriched in matched ankylosing spondylitis synovial fluid. One TCR beta motif, made up of about 8 highly homologous variants, appeared characteristic of ankylosing spondylitis blood.

This clonotype was picked up a small number of times. The antigen remains undetermined. V was trimmed by 3 bases and J by 6 bases, leaving 17 bases between them. This CDR3 contains 16 residues. Generation of TCR beta libraries employed quantitative 5'-RACE incorporating molecular barcodes. TCRdb re-called the 5' RACE reads with MiXCR, one entry per CDR3 protein. The sample holds under 450,000 distinct CDR3 sequences, 17% seen once. The source is a male donor with ankylosing spondylitis. The V call is TRBV12-3 or TRBV12-4, the J call TRBJ1-4; the D is unclear. Sequenced sample: blood, either unsorted or a sorted T cell fraction (not recorded which). CDR3: CASSFRQSLHHEKLFF. CDR3 bases: TGTGCCAGCAGTTTCAGGCAGTCCCTCCATCATGAAAAACTGTTTTTT.